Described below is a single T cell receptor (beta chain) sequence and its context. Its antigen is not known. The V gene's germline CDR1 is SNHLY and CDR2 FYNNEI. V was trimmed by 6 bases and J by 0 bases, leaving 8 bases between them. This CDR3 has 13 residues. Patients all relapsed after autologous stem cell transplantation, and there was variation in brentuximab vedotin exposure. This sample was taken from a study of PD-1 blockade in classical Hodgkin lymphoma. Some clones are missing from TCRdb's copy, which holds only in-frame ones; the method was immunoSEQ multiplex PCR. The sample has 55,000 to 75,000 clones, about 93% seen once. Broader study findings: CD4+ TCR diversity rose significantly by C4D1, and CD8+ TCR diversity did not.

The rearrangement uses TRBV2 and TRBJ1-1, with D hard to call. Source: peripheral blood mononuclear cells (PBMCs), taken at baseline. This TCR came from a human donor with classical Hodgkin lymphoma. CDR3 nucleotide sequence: TGTGCCAGCAGCCGTTCGGTGAACACTGAAGCTTTCTTT. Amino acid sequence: CASSRSVNTEAFF.